The 19 T cell receptor beta chains given below trace back to one sample, sequenced in a study of blood T cell repertoires in COVID-19. TCRdb's table, derived via immunoSEQ multiplex PCR, lists solely in-frame clones and lacks some. The sample shows about 250,000 clones, about four fifths of them seen only once. The sequencing sample was made of peripheral blood. The receptors were sampled from a man older than 75 with acute or convalescent COVID-19.

The J gene is TRBJ2-5, the V gene TRBV7-3, with 8 bases that match TRBD2. This CDR3 has 18 amino acids. Germline V gene data show CDR1 as SGHTA and CDR2 as FQGTGA. V shed 8 bases, J shed 2 bases, and the junction held 19 bases outside the gene matches. The CDR3, as DNA: TGTGCCAGCCCCGATAGTAAGGTCCAGGGACTAGGACAAGAGACCCAGTACTTC. Translation gives CASPDSKVQGLGQETQYF.

The chain combines TRBV5-1 with TRBJ2-5; TRBD1 agrees at 7 bases. Germline CDR1 and CDR2: SGHRS and YFSETQ. The CDR3 sequence is 17 residues long. V was clipped by 2 bases and J by 2 bases; unmatched bases: 12. CDR3 sequence: CASSFFPVGTVQETQYF. The CDR3 coding sequence is TGCGCCAGCAGCTTCTTTCCGGTCGGGACAGTACAAGAGACCCAGTACTTC.

The chain is built from TRBV28 and TRBJ2-3; D gene unclear. With 3 bases removed from V and 4 bases from J, the gap between germline ends came to 8 bases. Germline-derived CDR1 and CDR2 are MDHEN and SYDVKM. CDR3 length: 13 residues. As DNA, the CDR3 is TGTGCCAGCAGTTTGGCAGGCCCAGATACGCAGTATTTT. It encodes CASSLAGPDTQYF.

V usage is TRBV19 and J usage is TRBJ2-1; 9 bases match TRBD1. Germline trimming cut 5 bases from V and 1 base from J; bases unmatched to any gene: 0. The V gene's germline CDR1 is LNHDA and CDR2 SQIVND (reference sequence). The CDR3 contains 14 residues. CDR3 sequence (DNA): TGTGCCAGTAGTGACAGGGGGTCCTACAATGAGCAGTTCTTC. Encoded protein: CASSDRGSYNEQFF.

This chain links TRBV5-1 with TRBJ2-6; D might be TRBD1 (5 bases). Germline CDR1 reads SGHRS; CDR2 reads YFSETQ. The CDR3 length is 16 residues. The V gene lost 1 base and the J gene lost 4 bases, with 12 bases spanning the gap. DNA of the CDR3: TGCGCCAGCAGCTTGATAGCAGGGCTCGGGGCCAACGTCCTGACTTTC. This codes for CASSLIAGLGANVLTF.

The chain is built from TRBV19 and TRBJ2-1; 9 bases map to TRBD2. The germline V gene encodes CDR1 LNHDA and CDR2 SQIVND (reference sequence). J gave up 3 bases and V 5 bases, and 5 bases lay outside the gene matches. The CDR3 extends over 15 amino acids. CDR3 loop: CASSRSSGDYNEQFF. The CDR3 DNA sequence: TGTGCCAGTAGTCGTTCTAGCGGGGACTACAATGAGCAGTTCTTC.

The rearrangement links TRBV5-5 to TRBJ2-5; 11 nucleotides line up with TRBD1. The germline V gene has CDR1 SGHKS and CDR2 YYEKEE (reference sequence). With 4 bases clipped from V and 5 bases from J, the junction kept 7 bases outside the gene matches. CDR3 length: 15 amino acids. The CDR3 sequence is CASSQRTGGVETQYF. CDR3 coding DNA: TGTGCCAGCAGCCAAAGGACAGGGGGCGTTGAGACCCAGTACTTC.

The J gene is TRBJ2-5, the V gene TRBV11-2; D possibly corresponds to TRBD2 (6 bases). The germline V gene has CDR1 SGHAT and CDR2 FQNNGV. The V end lost 5 bases, the J end lost 5 bases, and 9 bases lay between the germline ends. This CDR3 has 12 amino acids. The CDR3 loop reads CASSQGGETQYF. The CDR3, as DNA: TGTGCCAGCAGCCAGGGAGGTGAGACCCAGTACTTC.

This sequence joins TRBV5-6 and TRBJ1-2; TRBD1 is a possible D gene (6 bases). With 4 bases removed from V and 2 bases from J, the gap between germline ends came to 9 bases. Germline lookup yields CDR1 SGHDT and CDR2 YYEEEE. CDR3 length equals 13 residues. The CDR3 spells CASSPDRNYGYTF. DNA for the CDR3: TGTGCCAGCAGCCCCGACAGGAACTATGGCTACACCTTC.

The rearrangement uses TRBV9 and TRBJ2-7; TRBD1 matches 10 bases. Germline trimming cut 3 bases from V and 4 bases from J; bases unmatched to any gene: 7. The germline CDR1 and CDR2 sequences are SGDLS and YYNGEE. This CDR3 has 15 residues. The CDR3: CASSGGTGAKYEQYF. CDR3 in DNA: TGTGCCAGCAGCGGAGGGACAGGGGCGAAATACGAGCAGTACTTC.

This sequence joins TRBV6-5 and TRBJ1-1; D not resolved. V lost 2 bases and J lost 3, with 7 bases in between. From germline, CDR1 is MNHEY and CDR2 SVGAGI. The CDR3 has 13 amino acids. The chain's CDR3 is CASSYVSDTEAFF. The CDR3 nucleotides read TGTGCCAGCAGTTACGTTTCCGACACTGAAGCTTTCTTT.

The rearrangement links TRBV12-3 or TRBV12-4 to TRBJ2-3; D is ambiguous. The V end was cut by 2 bases, the J end by 7 bases, with 7 bases between. This CDR3 is 12 amino acids long. The DNA for the CDR3 is TGTGCCAGCAGTTTACGGGTGAATACGCAGTATTTT. Translation: CASSLRVNTQYF.

The chain combines TRBV6-5 with TRBJ2-1, with 11 positions matching TRBD2. Trimming at V came to 6 bases and at J to 6 bases, leaving 7 bases not matched to a gene. Germline loops: CDR1 MNHEY, CDR2 SVGAGI. The CDR3 runs 15 residues. CDR3 nucleotides: TGTGCCAGCAGACCAAGCGGACTAGCGGGCAATGAGCAGTTCTTC. It translates to CASRPSGLAGNEQFF.

The V gene is TRBV7-6, the J gene TRBJ1-2; 11 nucleotides align to TRBD1. From germline, CDR1 is SGHVS and CDR2 FNYEAQ. The CDR3 is made up of 14 amino acids. The trim removed 5 bases at V and 7 bases at J, leaving 6 bases unmatched. The CDR3 reads CASSQGQGVGGYTF. Written as DNA, the CDR3 is TGTGCCAGCAGCCAGGGACAGGGGGTCGGTGGCTACACCTTC.

The V call is TRBV6-5, the J call TRBJ1-5, with D possibly matching TRBD1 (6 bases). The germline gives CDR1 MNHEY, CDR2 SVGAGI. This CDR3 comprises 15 residues. V was clipped by 7 bases and J by 2 bases, with 15 bases between them. This CDR3 is CASTRGAEGNQPQHF. CDR3 sequence (DNA): TGTGCCAGCACCCGGGGGGCCGAGGGCAATCAGCCCCAGCATTTT.

V and J are TRBV5-4 and TRBJ2-2; 8 positions agree with TRBD2. This CDR3 is 15 amino acids long. The J segment lost 6 bases and the V segment lost 1 base, leaving 5 bases of the junction unmatched. Germline CDR1 is SGHNT and CDR2 is YYREEE (reference sequence). The CDR3 sequence: CASSLQREKAGELFF. The CDR3 DNA is TGTGCCAGCAGCTTGCAGCGGGAGAAGGCCGGGGAGCTGTTTTTT.

In this sample, this clone turned up once. The rearrangement uses TRBV5-1 and TRBJ1-2; tentatively, D is TRBD1 (6 bases). This CDR3 has 17 amino acids. Trimming shortened V by 4 bases and J by 3 bases, and 22 bases separated the two germline ends. Germline loops: CDR1 SGHRS, CDR2 YFSETQ. The CDR3 sequence is CASSLDAAGDYHYGYTF. CDR3 nucleotide sequence: TGCGCCAGCAGCCTGGATGCGGCAGGGGACTACCACTATGGCTACACCTTC.

This chain uses TRBV5-4 with TRBJ2-1; TRBD1 is a possible D gene (5 bases). The CDR3 is made up of 12 amino acids. CDR1 is SGHNT, CDR2 YYREEE, per germline (reference sequence). The germline V and J ends were trimmed by 4 bases and 8 bases, with 10 bases remaining between them. The CDR3 bases are TGTGCCAGCAGCCCTCTGGGGCATGAGCAGTTCTTC. It codes for CASSPLGHEQFF. Complete variable domain (other parts from reference TRBV5-4 and TRBJ2-1): ETGVTQSPTHLIKTRGQQVTLRCSSQSGHNTVSWYQQALGQGPQFIFQYYREEENGRGNFPPRFSGLQFPNYSSELNVNALELDDSALYLCASSPLGHEQFFGPGTRLTVL.

This clone was seen more than once but under ten times. The V and J genes are TRBV27 and TRBJ2-1; TRBD2 agrees at 10 bases. Looked up from germline, CDR1 is MNHEY and CDR2 is SMNVEV (reference sequence). J was trimmed by 7 bases and V by 2 bases; bases with no gene match: 5. CDR3 size: 15 residues. The CDR3 here is CASSLGASGRNEQFF. Written as DNA, the CDR3 is TGTGCCAGCAGTTTAGGGGCTAGCGGGAGAAATGAGCAGTTCTTC.